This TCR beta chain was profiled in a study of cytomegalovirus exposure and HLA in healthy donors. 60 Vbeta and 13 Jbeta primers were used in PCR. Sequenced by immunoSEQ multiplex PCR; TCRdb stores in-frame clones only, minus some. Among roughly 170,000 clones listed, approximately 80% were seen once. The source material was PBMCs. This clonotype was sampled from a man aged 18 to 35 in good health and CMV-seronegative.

The CDR3 reads CSVVQGAQVDTQYF. CDR3 coding DNA: TGCAGCGTGGTACAGGGGGCGCAAGTAGATACGCAGTATTTT. V and J are TRBV29-1 and TRBJ2-3, with 9 bases that match TRBD1. Germline lookup yields CDR1 SQVTM and CDR2 ANQGSEA. Trimming took 6 bases from V and 5 from J; bases not matched to a gene: 9. CDR3 length equals 14 residues.